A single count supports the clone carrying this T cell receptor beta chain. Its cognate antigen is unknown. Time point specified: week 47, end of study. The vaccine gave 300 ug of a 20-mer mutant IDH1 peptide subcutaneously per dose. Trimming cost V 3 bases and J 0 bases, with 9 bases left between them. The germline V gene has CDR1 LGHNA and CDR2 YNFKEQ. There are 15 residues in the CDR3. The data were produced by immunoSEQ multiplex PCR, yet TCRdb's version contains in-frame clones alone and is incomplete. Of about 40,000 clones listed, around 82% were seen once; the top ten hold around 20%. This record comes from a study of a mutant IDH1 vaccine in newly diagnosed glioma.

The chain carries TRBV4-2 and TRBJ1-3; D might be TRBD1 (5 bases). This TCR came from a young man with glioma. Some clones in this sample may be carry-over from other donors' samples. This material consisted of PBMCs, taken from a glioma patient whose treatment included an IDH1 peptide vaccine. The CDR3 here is CASSQGRNSGNTIYF. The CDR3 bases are TGTGCCAGCAGCCAGGGACGGAACTCTGGAAACACCATATATTTT.